A single sample is the source of the 20 T cell receptor beta chains below, sequenced in a study of blood T cell repertoires in COVID-19. Method: immunoSEQ multiplex PCR; TCRdb's copy keeps in-frame clones and lacks some. The table shows fewer than 250,000 clones, with roughly 78% occurring only once. The sequenced material came from peripheral blood. Receptors originate from a woman aged 40 to 49 with acute or convalescent COVID-19.

V usage is TRBV10-2 and J usage is TRBJ1-1; no clear D gene. The length of the CDR3 is 12 residues. Trimming pared 0 bases from V and 11 bases from J, leaving 10 bases between. From germline, CDR1 is WSHSY and CDR2 SAAADI. DNA for the CDR3: TGCGCCAGCAGTGAGTCCTCCAGCGAGGCTTTCTTT. This sequence encodes CASSESSSEAFF.

This clone was seen only a few times. The chain links TRBV7-3 to TRBJ2-7, with 8 bases lining up with TRBD2. Germline V gene data show CDR1 as SGHTA and CDR2 as FQGTGA. The CDR3 is 13 residues long. Trimming cost V 5 bases and J 4 bases; bases outside gene matches: 4. CDR3 in DNA: TGTGCCAGCAGCCCCCGGGGGGGTTACGAGCAGTACTTC. It codes for CASSPRGGYEQYF.

This clone was found once. The chain combines TRBV4-1 with TRBJ2-3, with TRBD2 matching 7 bases. CDR1 is MGHRA and CDR2 is YSYEKL in the germline V gene. Germline trimming cut 5 bases from V and 2 bases from J; bases unmatched to any gene: 10. The CDR3 runs 16 residues. Here the CDR3 reads CASSVLPGGSTDTQYF. DNA for the CDR3: TGCGCCAGCAGCGTCCTCCCCGGGGGGTCCACAGATACGCAGTATTTT.

This sequence joins TRBV11-2 and TRBJ2-3; 7 bases are shared with TRBD1. V lost 3 bases and J lost 6; bases outside the gene matches: 3. In germline, CDR1 is SGHAT, CDR2 FQNNGV. The CDR3 totals 13 residues. The CDR3 nucleotides read TGTGCCAGCAGCTTTACAGGGGCGGATACGCAGTATTTT. It encodes CASSFTGADTQYF.

The chain recombines TRBV6-5 with TRBJ1-5; D not certain. Per the germline V gene, CDR1 is MNHEY and CDR2 is SVGAGI. Deletions cut 9 bases from V and 2 bases from J, with 11 bases between. CDR3 length equals 13 residues. CDR3 amino acids: CASQYHGNQPQHF. CDR3 nucleotide sequence: TGTGCCAGTCAGTATCATGGCAATCAGCCCCAGCATTTT.

V is TRBV6-5 and J is TRBJ1-2; D not certain. The CDR3 sequence is 11 residues long. V lost 9 bases and J lost 5, with 10 bases in between. Germline CDR1 reads MNHEY; CDR2 reads SVGAGI. As DNA, the CDR3 is TGTGCCAGTGCTACAGAATATGGCTACACCTTC. It codes for CASATEYGYTF.

The genes are TRBV7-8 and TRBJ2-3, with D tentatively TRBD1 (5 bases). There are 16 residues in the CDR3. The germline gives CDR1 SGHVS, CDR2 FQNEAQ. V was pared by 4 bases and J by 1 base, with 15 bases between. In DNA, the CDR3 is TGTGCCAGCAGCTCACCGCTTACAGGACGCACAGATACGCAGTATTTT. It is translated as CASSSPLTGRTDTQYF.

As regards this clone: Other DNA variants within this sample encode the same CDR3. The V and J genes are TRBV18 and TRBJ1-5, with D possibly matching TRBD1 (6 bases). Germline CDR1 KGHSH, CDR2 LQKENI. V lost 2 bases to trimming and J lost 5 bases, with 13 bases between them. This CDR3 contains 15 residues. The CDR3 nucleotides read TGTGCCAGCTCACCATCAGGGGCCGGGGATCAGCCCCAGCATTTT. This sequence encodes CASSPSGAGDQPQHF.

The rearrangement uses TRBV14 and TRBJ2-7; D is unclear. This CDR3 is 13 amino acids long. The V gene's germline CDR1 is SGHDN and CDR2 FVKESK. V lost 2 bases and J 4 bases, leaving 9 bases between the germline ends. The CDR3 spells CASSQNLGYEQYF. CDR3 in DNA: TGTGCCAGCAGCCAAAATCTCGGGTACGAGCAGTACTTC.

The chain uses TRBV27 and TRBJ2-2; D is ambiguous. The CDR3 consists of 14 residues. Looked up from germline, CDR1 is MNHEY and CDR2 is SMNVEV (reference sequence). Trimming pared 4 bases from V and 5 bases from J, leaving 11 bases between. CDR3 residues: CASSWQVWTGELFF. DNA for the CDR3: TGTGCCAGCAGTTGGCAGGTGTGGACCGGGGAGCTGTTTTTT.

J is TRBJ2-7 and V is TRBV4-1; D is ambiguous. The length of the CDR3 is 13 residues. Trimming shortened V by 1 base and J by 1 base, and 5 bases separated the two germline ends. CDR1 and CDR2 (germline): MGHRA, YSYEKL. DNA for the CDR3: TGCGCCAGCAGCCAAGTACAGTCCTACGAGCAGTACTTC. Its translation is CASSQVQSYEQYF.

The rearrangement links TRBV10-1 to TRBJ2-7, with 7 bases that match TRBD1. This CDR3 spans 15 amino acids. Looked up from germline, CDR1 is WNHNN and CDR2 is SYGVQD (reference sequence). After removal of 2 bases from V and 4 bases from J, the junction contained 8 bases not matched to a gene. CDR3 sequence: CASSEVRGSPYEQYF. CDR3 nucleotide sequence: TGCGCCAGCAGTGAGGTCAGGGGGTCCCCGTACGAGCAGTACTTC.

The V and J genes are TRBV2 and TRBJ1-1; D is possibly TRBD1 (5 bases). V was trimmed by 11 bases and J by 6 bases, leaving 10 bases between them. The CDR3 loop spans 10 amino acids. Germline V CDR1 and CDR2: SNHLY, FYNNEI. CDR3 DNA: TGTGCCTGCGGGGCCCCTGAAGCTTTCTTT. It specifies CACGAPEAFF.

This chain connects TRBV18 to TRBJ2-1; 7 bases align to TRBD1. This CDR3 contains 15 residues. Germline V gives CDR1 KGHSH, CDR2 LQKENI. The CDR3 coding sequence is TGTGCATTAGGGAAGAGCGACAGGGATAAGAATGAGCAGTTCTTC. It yields the protein CALGKSDRDKNEQFF.

This chain uses TRBV7-2 with TRBJ2-1; TRBD2 matches 9 bases. This CDR3 is 15 amino acids long. The V and J ends lost 2 bases and 9 bases, in that order; junction bases with no gene match: 8. The germline V gene encodes CDR1 SGHTA and CDR2 FQGNSA. In DNA form, the CDR3 reads TGTGCCAGCAGCTTAAAAGGCGGGGGGGCTATTGAGCAGTTCTTC. Its translation is CASSLKGGGAIEQFF.

The chain joins TRBV27 to TRBJ1-2; perhaps TRBD1 as D (6 bases). Trimming left V 0 bases short and J 3 bases short, with 17 bases between. Germline lookup yields CDR1 MNHEY and CDR2 SMNVEV (reference sequence). This CDR3 region has 17 residues. CDR3 in DNA: TGTGCCAGCAGTTTATCGTTGTCCCTGGGGGCCTACTATGGCTACACCTTC. This gives the protein CASSLSLSLGAYYGYTF.

The V gene is TRBV5-1, the J gene TRBJ2-2; TRBD1 agrees at 7 bases. Germline loops: CDR1 SGHRS, CDR2 YFSETQ. The CDR3 extends over 14 amino acids. The V and J ends lost 4 bases and 6 bases, in that order; junction bases with no gene match: 6. This CDR3 is CASSKTQGAGELFF. The CDR3 DNA reads TGCGCCAGCAGCAAGACGCAGGGGGCCGGGGAGCTGTTTTTT.

This clone is a singleton in its sample. V gene TRBV7-8 combines with J gene TRBJ2-1; D may be TRBD2 (5 bases). Germline V gene lookup returns CDR1 SGHVS and CDR2 FQNEAQ. CDR3 length: 14 residues. V lost 1 base and J lost 8, with 12 bases in between. The CDR3 region is CASSLDNVRDEQFF. The CDR3 nucleotides read TGTGCCAGCAGCTTAGATAACGTGCGGGATGAGCAGTTCTTC.

The chain has TRBV5-1 and TRBJ2-3, with 7 bases fitting TRBD1. This CDR3 comprises 15 residues. Germline CDR1 is SGHRS and CDR2 is YFSETQ. Losses at the gene ends were 0 bases for V and 2 bases for J; bases not matched to a gene: 3. DNA for the CDR3: TGCGCCAGCAGCTTGGGGGACAGCCACACAGATACGCAGTATTTT. Its translation: CASSLGDSHTDTQYF.

The rearrangement links TRBV5-8 to TRBJ1-4, with 12 bases identical to TRBD1. The CDR3 length is 16 residues. J lost 8 bases, V lost 4 bases, and 9 bases had no gene match. CDR1 and CDR2 from the germline V gene are SGHTS and YDEGEE. In nucleotides, the CDR3 is TGTGCCAGCAGCCTTGGGACAGGGGGCTTCTTGGAAAAACTGTTTTTT. Its protein is CASSLGTGGFLEKLFF.